Listed here are 2 T cell receptor beta chains from one sample, sequenced in a study of identical twins. TCRdb processed the 5' RACE reads anew with MiXCR; each CDR3 protein has one entry. The sample records about 530,000 distinct CDR3 sequences, 13% to 15% being singletons. These same data were also listed under a study on yellow fever vaccine responses in identical twins.

Sequences were obtained from CD4+ T cells sorted from blood. The source is a woman aged 18-29 years in good health.

The gene calls are TRBV28 and TRBJ1-1; the match to TRBD1 covers 11 bases. This CDR3 has 15 amino acids. Germline V gene data show CDR1 as MDHEN and CDR2 as SYDVKM. V was clipped by 7 bases and J by 0 bases; unmatched bases: 4. The DNA of the CDR3 is TGTGCCAGCACAGGGACAGGGGGACTGAACACTGAAGCTTTCTTT. Its protein product is CASTGTGGLNTEAFF.

The chain uses TRBV5-1 and TRBJ2-1; D might be TRBD2 (5 bases). The CDR3 sequence is 14 residues long. V shed 5 bases and J shed 3 bases, with 12 bases lying between them. The germline CDR1 and CDR2 sequences are SGHRS and YFSETQ. The CDR3 DNA reads TGCGCCAGCAGAGGAGAGGGTAGCTACAATGAGCAGTTCTTC. It specifies CASRGEGSYNEQFF.